This TCR beta chain was profiled in a study of response to subunit inactivated influenza vaccine. The CDR3 sequence is 14 residues long. Trimming stripped 7 bases from V and 3 bases from J, with 12 bases between. The germline V gene has CDR1 SEHNR and CDR2 FQNEAQ (reference sequence). MiXCR, applied by TCRdb to the RT-PCR reads, yields one record per CDR3 protein. The data contain about 570,000 distinct CDR3 sequences, roughly 10% of them singletons. The same sample was also studied in work on T cells expressing NK-cell markers. That investigation notes: UMIs accompanied the 5'RACE template switching by which TCR beta cDNA was made. Unclear, still, was the HCMV specificity of the expanded NKG2C+ T cell clones.

The V call is TRBV7-9, the J call TRBJ2-2; D is unresolved. Here the sequenced sample was PBMCs from blood, taken on the day of vaccination. The receptor's source is a man in his fifties who received an inactivated influenza vaccine. CDR3 residues: CASTTALHTGELFF. DNA of the CDR3: TGTGCCAGCACCACGGCCTTGCACACCGGGGAGCTGTTTTTT.